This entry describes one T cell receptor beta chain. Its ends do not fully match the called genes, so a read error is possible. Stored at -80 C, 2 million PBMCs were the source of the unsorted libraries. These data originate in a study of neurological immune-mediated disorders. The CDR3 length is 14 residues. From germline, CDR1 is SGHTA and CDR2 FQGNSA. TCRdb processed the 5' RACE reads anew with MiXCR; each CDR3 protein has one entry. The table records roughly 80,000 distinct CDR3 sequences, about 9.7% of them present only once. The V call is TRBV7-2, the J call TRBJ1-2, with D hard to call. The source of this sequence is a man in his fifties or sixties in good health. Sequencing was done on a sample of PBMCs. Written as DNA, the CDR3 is TGTGCCAGCAGCTTAACATGGGGAAACTATGGATACACCTTC. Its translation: CASSLTWGNYGYTF.